A single sample gave rise to the 26 T cell receptor beta chains below, sequenced in a study of cytomegalovirus exposure and HLA in healthy donors. Vbeta (60) and Jbeta (13) primers were used in the PCR. Only in-frame clones appear in the TCRdb table, and some are missing; sequencing was by immunoSEQ multiplex PCR. The data show under 200,000 clones, 75% seen once. The sequencing input was PBMCs. The origin of the receptors is a male donor in good health and CMV-seronegative.

The chain has TRBV21-1 and TRBJ2-3; whether TRBD1, the table's D call, matches the DNA was not checked. TRBV21-1 is tagged as a pseudogene. The CDR3 totals 15 residues. The CDR3: CASNYQDRGKDTQYF. Here the CDR3 DNA reads TGTGCCAGCAACTATCAGGACAGGGGTAAAGATACGCAGTATTTT.

The chain combines TRBV13 with TRBJ2-3; TRBD2 might be the D (6 bases). V shed 6 bases and J shed 0 bases, with 19 bases lying between them. The germline V gene has CDR1 PRHDT and CDR2 FYEKMQ (reference sequence). This CDR3 is 17 amino acids long. In DNA form, the CDR3 reads TGTGCCAGCAGATATAGCCCCGCGGGACCAAGCACAGATACGCAGTATTTT. This codes for CASRYSPAGPSTDTQYF.

This rearrangement joins TRBV28 to TRBJ1-5; tentatively, D is TRBD1 (6 bases). Between the trimmed V and J ends, which lost 5 bases and 6 bases, there was a span of 14 bases. The germline V gene encodes CDR1 MDHEN and CDR2 SYDVKM. CDR3 length equals 14 residues. The CDR3 sequence: CASSESRGGQPQHF. For the CDR3, the DNA is TGTGCCAGCAGTGAGAGCAGGGGCGGTCAGCCCCAGCATTTT.

V usage is TRBV19 and J usage is TRBJ1-1; TRBD1 is a possible D gene (5 bases). This CDR3 region has 13 residues. V lost 6 bases to trimming and J lost 11 bases, with 19 bases between them. The V gene's germline CDR1 is LNHDA and CDR2 SQIVND (reference sequence). For the CDR3, the DNA is TGTGCCAGTAGAGCCGGGACTGAGGCGTTCGCTTTCTTT. Encoded protein: CASRAGTEAFAFF.

The table lists this clone with a few counts. This rearrangement joins TRBV7-6 to TRBJ1-5; tentatively, D is TRBD1 (6 bases). Germline V gene lookup returns CDR1 SGHVS and CDR2 FNYEAQ. V was clipped by 1 base and J by 0 bases, with 7 bases between them. This CDR3 region has 15 residues. The CDR3 protein is CASSLEQGSNQPQHF. The CDR3 DNA is TGTGCCAGCAGCTTAGAACAGGGTAGCAATCAGCCCCAGCATTTT.

The V and J genes are TRBV2 and TRBJ2-5, with 8 bases that match TRBD1. Gene TRBJ2-7 matches the end of the DNA better, so the J call may be wrong. CDR3 size: 15 residues. Germline lookup yields CDR1 SNHLY and CDR2 FYNNEI. CDR3 in amino acids: CASSDRTGSSYEQYF. The DNA of the CDR3 is TGTGCCAGCAGTGACCGGACAGGGAGCTCCTACGAGCAGTACTTC.

This chain links TRBV9 with TRBJ2-3; 11 nucleotides match TRBD2. The germline V gene has CDR1 SGDLS and CDR2 YYNGEE. The ends lost 0 bases at V and 3 bases at J; junction bases unmatched: 12. This CDR3 has 19 residues. This CDR3 is CASSVGRLAGGSVTDTQYF. CDR3 in DNA: TGTGCCAGCAGCGTAGGTCGGCTAGCGGGGGGATCGGTTACAGATACGCAGTATTTT.

The chain has TRBV6-4 and TRBJ1-1, with 9 nucleotides matching TRBD1. CDR1 MRHNA and CDR2 SNTAGT come from the germline V gene. The trim removed 6 bases at V and 4 bases at J, leaving 6 bases unmatched. There are 14 residues in the CDR3. CDR3 loop: CASRNSDRGTEAFF. The CDR3 bases are TGTGCCAGCAGGAACTCGGACAGGGGCACTGAAGCTTTCTTT.

This clone occurred once. Other nucleotide sequences from this sample produce the same CDR3. V gene TRBV4-2 combines with J gene TRBJ1-2, with 8 nucleotides matching TRBD1. CDR1 LGHNA and CDR2 YNFKEQ come from the germline V gene. J was trimmed by 8 bases and V by 0 bases; bases with no gene match: 2. CDR3 size: 13 residues. CDR3 in amino acids: CASSQDPGGGYTF. DNA for the CDR3: TGTGCCAGCAGCCAAGATCCAGGGGGCGGCTACACCTTC.

The chain carries TRBV2 and TRBJ1-6; the match to TRBD1 covers 12 bases. CDR3 size: 14 residues. Per germline, CDR1 SNHLY and CDR2 FYNNEI. The trim removed 8 bases at V and 10 bases at J, leaving 6 bases unmatched. CDR3 bases: TGTGCCAGCCGGGGACAGGGGGCCTGGTCACCCCTCCACTTT. It specifies CASRGQGAWSPLHF.

The gene calls are TRBV19 and TRBJ2-7; TRBD1 aligns across 7 bases. V gave up 7 bases and J gave up 3 bases; unmatched junction bases: 9. CDR1 LNHDA and CDR2 SQIVND come from the germline V gene (reference sequence). The CDR3 runs to 14 residues. Here the CDR3 reads CASTTPGDSYEQYF. The CDR3 DNA sequence: TGTGCCAGTACCACCCCCGGGGACAGCTACGAGCAGTACTTC.

The rearrangement links TRBV11-3 to TRBJ2-2, with TRBD1 as a possible D gene (6 bases). V dropped 8 bases and J dropped 0 bases, with 13 bases sitting between them. Germline V gene sequence: CDR1 SGHNT, CDR2 YENEEA. The CDR3 totals 15 residues. In DNA, the CDR3 is TGTGCCAGCGCCAGGGGCGGTTCGAACACCGGGGAGCTGTTTTTT. Translation: CASARGGSNTGELFF. Full variable domain (missing parts from reference TRBV11-3 and TRBJ2-2): EAGVVQSPRYKIIEKKQPVAFWCNPISGHNTLYWYLQNLGQGPELLIRYENEEAVDDSQLPKDRFSAERLKGVDSTLKIQPAELGDSAVYLCASARGGSNTGELFFGEGSRLTVL.

The chain has TRBV6-6 and TRBJ2-1, with D maybe TRBD2 (6 bases). V lost 2 bases, J lost 5 bases, and 16 bases lay in between. CDR1 MNHNY and CDR2 SVGAGI come from the germline V gene (reference sequence). This CDR3 is 16 amino acids long. The CDR3 DNA is TGTGCCAGCAGTTACGGCCCGGGAGTATCGGACAATGAGCAGTTCTTC. The encoded protein is CASSYGPGVSDNEQFF.

This clone was seen more than once but under ten times. The gene calls are TRBV7-9 and TRBJ1-1, with a weak D call TRBD1 (5 bases). The V end was cut by 4 bases, the J end by 3 bases, with 6 bases between. Germline V lookup: CDR1 SEHNR, CDR2 FQNEAQ (reference sequence). CDR3 length: 12 amino acids. This chain's CDR3 is CASSWGDTEAFF. In DNA form, the CDR3 reads TGTGCCAGCAGCTGGGGGGACACTGAAGCTTTCTTT. Using reference TRBV7-9 and TRBJ1-1 for the parts outside the CDR3, the full variable domain is DTGVSQNPRHKITKRGQNVTFRCDPISEHNRLYWYRQTLGQGPEFLTYFQNEAQLEKSRLLSDRFSAERPKGSFSTLEIQRTEQGDSAMYLCASSWGDTEAFFGQGTRLTVV.

The chain has TRBV6-5 and TRBJ2-5; 9 bases line up with TRBD2. Germline V gives CDR1 MNHEY, CDR2 SVGAGI. Germline trimming cut 1 base from V and 1 base from J; bases unmatched to any gene: 4. CDR3 length equals 16 residues. CDR3 sequence reads: CASSYWLAGPQETQYF. For the CDR3, the DNA is TGTGCCAGCAGTTACTGGCTAGCGGGACCCCAAGAGACCCAGTACTTC.

This chain uses TRBV7-9 with TRBJ1-2, with 9 nucleotides matching TRBD1. CDR1 is SEHNR, CDR2 FQNEAQ, per germline (reference sequence). The CDR3 is 15 amino acids. The V gene end was trimmed by 2 bases and the J gene end by 6 bases; junction bases not matched to a gene: 7. CDR3 residues: CASSLRGTGMHGYTF. For the CDR3, the DNA is TGTGCCAGCAGCTTAAGAGGGACAGGGATGCATGGCTACACCTTC. The variable domain in full, completed from reference TRBV7-9 and TRBJ1-2, reads DTGVSQNPRHKITKRGQNVTFRCDPISEHNRLYWYRQTLGQGPEFLTYFQNEAQLEKSRLLSDRFSAERPKGSFSTLEIQRTEQGDSAMYLCASSLRGTGMHGYTFGSGTRLTVV.

The chain joins TRBV7-3 to TRBJ1-6; D is unresolved. This CDR3 contains 14 residues. Between the trimmed V and J ends, which lost 1 base and 6 bases, there was a span of 7 bases. Germline V lookup: CDR1 SGHTA, CDR2 FQGTGA. CDR3 DNA: TGTGCCAGCAGCTTAAGCGGCCCTAATTCACCCCTCCACTTT. This sequence encodes CASSLSGPNSPLHF. Combining the CDR3 with reference TRBV7-3 and TRBJ1-6 gives the whole variable domain GAGVSQTPSNKVTEKGKYVELRCDPISGHTALYWYRQSLGQGPEFLIYFQGTGAADDSGLPNDRFFAVRPEGSVSTLKIQRTERGDSAVYLCASSLSGPNSPLHFGNGTRLTVT.

The rearrangement joins TRBV9 to TRBJ1-2; 8 positions agree with TRBD1. The trim removed 4 bases at V and 6 bases at J, leaving 11 bases unmatched. This CDR3 comprises 15 residues. Looked up from germline, CDR1 is SGDLS and CDR2 is YYNGEE. The CDR3 protein is CASSSVGQGAHGYTF. As DNA, the CDR3 is TGTGCCAGCAGCTCTGTAGGACAGGGAGCTCATGGCTACACCTTC.

The rearrangement uses TRBV7-8 and TRBJ2-7; D unresolved. Trimming took 0 bases from V and 4 from J, leaving 13 bases between them. Germline V CDR1 and CDR2: SGHVS, FQNEAQ. CDR3 length: 15 amino acids. CDR3 in amino acids: CASSLASDTFYEQYF. In DNA, the CDR3 is TGTGCCAGCAGCTTAGCGTCCGACACTTTTTACGAGCAGTACTTC. The variable domain in full, with the rest retrieved from reference TRBV7-8 and TRBJ2-7, is GAGVSQSPRYKVAKRGQDVALRCDPISGHVSLFWYQQALGQGPEFLTYFQNEAQLDKSGLPSDRFFAERPEGSVSTLKIQRTQQEDSAVYLCASSLASDTFYEQYFGPGTRLTVT.

J is TRBJ1-4 and V is TRBV14; D call uncertain. Germline lookup yields CDR1 SGHDN and CDR2 FVKESK. V was shortened by 2 bases and J by 2 bases, with 6 bases between the two germline ends. This CDR3 is built from 14 residues. The CDR3 reads CASSQFRTNEKLFF. The CDR3 region has the DNA TGTGCCAGCAGCCAATTCAGGACTAATGAAAAACTGTTTTTT.

The CDR3 reads CASSAGLAGVLVYEQYF. CDR3 bases: TGTGCCAGCAGCGCTGGACTAGCGGGAGTCTTGGTGTACGAGCAGTACTTC. This chain uses TRBV28 with TRBJ2-7; 13 positions agree with TRBD2. There are 17 residues in the CDR3. Germline V gene lookup returns CDR1 MDHEN and CDR2 SYDVKM. With V trimmed by 6 bases and J by 4 bases, 12 bases remained unmatched.

In this sample, this clone turned up a few times. This chain joins TRBV4-2 and TRBJ1-2; D gene uncertain. Germline loops: CDR1 LGHNA, CDR2 YNFKEQ. Trimming cost V 1 base and J 5 bases, with 11 bases left between them. The CDR3 has 14 amino acids. The CDR3 nucleotides read TGTGCCAGCAGCCAAGTAGGTTCGGGATATGGCTACACCTTC. Translating gives CASSQVGSGYGYTF.

J is TRBJ1-4 and V is TRBV4-3; D is uncertain. V was clipped by 0 bases and J by 8 bases, with 16 bases between them. The CDR3 runs to 16 residues. CDR1 and CDR2 (germline): LGHNA, YSLEER. CDR3 residues: CASSQDRETREEKLFF. The CDR3 DNA reads as TGCGCCAGCAGCCAAGATCGGGAGACCCGGGAGGAAAAACTGTTTTTT.

In this sample, this clone turned up a few times. This chain connects TRBV6-1 to TRBJ2-6, with D unresolved. The CDR3 has 13 amino acids. Germline values: CDR1 MNHNS, CDR2 SASEGT. Trimming removed 5 bases at V and 1 base at J, with 3 bases between. Here the CDR3 reads CASSYSGANVLTF. The CDR3 coding sequence is TGTGCCAGCAGTTATTCTGGGGCCAACGTCCTGACTTTC.

The rearrangement joins TRBV5-4 to TRBJ2-7; 7 bases match TRBD1. Per the germline V gene, CDR1 is SGHNT and CDR2 is YYREEE (reference sequence). The CDR3 loop spans 13 amino acids. Trimming removed 4 bases from V and 4 bases from J; junction bases left unmatched: 5. In DNA, the CDR3 is TGTGCCAGCAGCCCCAGGACAGGTTACGAGCAGTACTTC. As protein: CASSPRTGYEQYF. Using reference TRBV5-4 and TRBJ2-7 for the parts outside the CDR3, the full variable domain is ETGVTQSPTHLIKTRGQQVTLRCSSQSGHNTVSWYQQALGQGPQFIFQYYREEENGRGNFPPRFSGLQFPNYSSELNVNALELDDSALYLCASSPRTGYEQYFGPGTRLTVT.

The rearrangement joins TRBV19 to TRBJ2-7; TRBD1 matches at 12 bases. Germline trimming cut 6 bases from V and 1 base from J; bases unmatched to any gene: 4. This CDR3 is built from 15 residues. Germline CDR1 and CDR2: LNHDA and SQIVND (reference sequence). The CDR3 region is CASSRGQGASYEQYF. In DNA, the CDR3 is TGTGCCAGTAGCCGGGGACAGGGGGCGTCCTACGAGCAGTACTTC. The full variable domain, with the rest looked up from reference TRBV19 and TRBJ2-7, is DGGITQSPKYLFRKEGQNVTLSCEQNLNHDAMYWYRQDPGQGLRLIYYSQIVNDFQKGDIAEGYSVSREKKESFPLTVTSAQKNPTAFYLCASSRGQGASYEQYFGPGTRLTVT.